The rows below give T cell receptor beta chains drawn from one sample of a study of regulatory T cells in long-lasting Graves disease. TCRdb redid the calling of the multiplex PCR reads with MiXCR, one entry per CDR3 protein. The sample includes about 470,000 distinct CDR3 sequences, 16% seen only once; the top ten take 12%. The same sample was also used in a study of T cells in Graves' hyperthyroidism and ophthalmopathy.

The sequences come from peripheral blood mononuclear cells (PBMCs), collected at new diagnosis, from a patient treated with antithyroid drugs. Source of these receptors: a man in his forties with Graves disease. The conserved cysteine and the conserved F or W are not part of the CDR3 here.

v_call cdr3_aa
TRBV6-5 ASSYSSTETYNEQF
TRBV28 ASSIFPTASYGYT
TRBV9 ASSARPWTDEQF
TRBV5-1 ASSLGLFGSDTEAF
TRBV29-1 SVEVWEGYEQY
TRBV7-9 ASSSGGDRSYEQY
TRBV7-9 ASSLRRTSKDTQY
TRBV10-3 AISESRGHNSPLH
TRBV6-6 ASSYSISGELARGPSTYEQY
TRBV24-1 ATRGGRGYNEQF
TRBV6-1 ATGLLNTEAF
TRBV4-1 ASSRISPDEQF
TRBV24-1 ATSDSTSVFNEQF
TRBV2 ASSFDRVPTNEKLF
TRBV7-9 ASSLAKRRSGETQY
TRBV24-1 ATSEPNGGANVLT
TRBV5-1 ASSLLAGGAGEQF
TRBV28 ASKGQYSNQPQH
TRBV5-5 ASSFDYNLETQY
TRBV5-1 ASQGRTNEKLF
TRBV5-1 ASSSETATGVYEQY